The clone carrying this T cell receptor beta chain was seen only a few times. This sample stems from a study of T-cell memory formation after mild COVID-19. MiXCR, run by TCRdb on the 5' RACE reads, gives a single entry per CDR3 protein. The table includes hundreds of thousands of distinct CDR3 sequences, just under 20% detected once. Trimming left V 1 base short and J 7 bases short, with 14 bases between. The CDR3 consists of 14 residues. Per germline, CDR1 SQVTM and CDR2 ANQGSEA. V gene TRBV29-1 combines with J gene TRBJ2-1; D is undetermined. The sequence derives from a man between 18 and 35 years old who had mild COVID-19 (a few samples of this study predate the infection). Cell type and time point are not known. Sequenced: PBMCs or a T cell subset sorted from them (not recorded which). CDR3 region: CSVEGLARRNEQFF. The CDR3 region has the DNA TGCAGCGTTGAAGGGCTTGCACGCAGGAATGAGCAGTTCTTC.